One and the same sample provided the 4 T cell receptor beta chains below, sequenced in a study of blood T cell repertoires in COVID-19. Repertoires were generated with immunoSEQ multiplex PCR, while TCRdb's copy carries only in-frame clones and drops some. The table records about 160,000 clones, roughly 80% of them present only once. The sample comprised PBMCs or T cells enriched from blood (not recorded which). The origin of the receptors is a woman in her forties or fifties who had recovered from COVID-19.

This chain uses TRBV2 with TRBJ2-3; D may be TRBD2 (5 bases). This CDR3 contains 14 residues. Germline CDR1 is SNHLY and CDR2 is FYNNEI. Trimming pared 8 bases from V and 0 bases from J, leaving 12 bases between. In nucleotides, the CDR3 is TGTGCCAGCCGTGGACTGATAAGCACAGATACGCAGTATTTT. Translated: CASRGLISTDTQYF.

The rearrangement uses TRBV4-2 and TRBJ2-3; 7 bases match TRBD2. This CDR3 spans 18 amino acids. Trimming removed 1 base from V and 0 bases from J; junction bases left unmatched: 10. CDR1 and CDR2 (germline): LGHNA, YNFKEQ. CDR3 nucleotide sequence: TGTGCCAGCAGCCAAGCCTCACTTAGAGCGGGGAGCACAGATACGCAGTATTTT. This sequence encodes CASSQASLRAGSTDTQYF.

This clone was seen just once. The chain combines TRBV25-1 with TRBJ1-2; D might be TRBD1 (5 bases). V dropped 4 bases and J dropped 4 bases, with 16 bases sitting between them. CDR3 length: 15 residues. Per the germline V gene, CDR1 is MGHDK and CDR2 is SYGVNS. CDR3 bases: TGTGCCAGCAGTGGCATCAGGGTACTATCCTATGGCTACACCTTC. Protein: CASSGIRVLSYGYTF.

J is TRBJ1-2 and V is TRBV9; no clear D. From germline, CDR1 is SGDLS and CDR2 YYNGEE. Trimming stripped 3 bases from V and 8 bases from J, with 11 bases between. The CDR3 has 12 amino acids. The CDR3 reads CASSGPEGGYTF. DNA of the CDR3: TGTGCCAGCAGCGGGCCGGAGGGAGGCTACACCTTC.